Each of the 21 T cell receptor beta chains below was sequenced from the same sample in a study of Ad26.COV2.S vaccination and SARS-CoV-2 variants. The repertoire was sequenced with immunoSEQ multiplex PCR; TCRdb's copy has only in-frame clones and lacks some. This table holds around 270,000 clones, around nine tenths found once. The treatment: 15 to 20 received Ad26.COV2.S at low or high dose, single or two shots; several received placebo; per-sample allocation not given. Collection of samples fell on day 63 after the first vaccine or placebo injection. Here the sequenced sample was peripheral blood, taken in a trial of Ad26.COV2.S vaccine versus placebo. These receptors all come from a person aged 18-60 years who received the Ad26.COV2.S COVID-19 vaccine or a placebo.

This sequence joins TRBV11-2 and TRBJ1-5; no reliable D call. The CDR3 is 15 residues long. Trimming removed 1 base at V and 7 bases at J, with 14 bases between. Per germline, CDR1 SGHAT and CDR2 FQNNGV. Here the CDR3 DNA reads TGTGCCAGCAGCTTAGGATCTTCCGGTATCCAGCCCCAGCATTTT. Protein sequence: CASSLGSSGIQPQHF.

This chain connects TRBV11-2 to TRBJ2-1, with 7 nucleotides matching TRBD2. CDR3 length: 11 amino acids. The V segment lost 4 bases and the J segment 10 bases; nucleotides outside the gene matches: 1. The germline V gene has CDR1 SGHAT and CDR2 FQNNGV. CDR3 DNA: TGTGCCAGCAGCTCGGGACTAGAGCAGTTCTTC. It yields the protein CASSSGLEQFF.

The CDR3 sequence is CASSISRGGQPQHF. The CDR3 DNA is TGTGCCAGTAGTATCTCCCGGGGCGGCCAGCCCCAGCATTTT. The chain carries TRBV19 and TRBJ1-5; possible D gene TRBD1, 5 bases. Between the trimmed V and J ends, which lost 3 bases and 7 bases, there was a span of 13 bases. This CDR3 region has 14 residues. Germline-derived CDR1 and CDR2 are LNHDA and SQIVND (reference sequence). The full variable domain, with the rest looked up from reference TRBV19 and TRBJ1-5, is DGGITQSPKYLFRKEGQNVTLSCEQNLNHDAMYWYRQDPGQGLRLIYYSQIVNDFQKGDIAEGYSVSREKKESFPLTVTSAQKNPTAFYLCASSISRGGQPQHFGDGTRLSIL.

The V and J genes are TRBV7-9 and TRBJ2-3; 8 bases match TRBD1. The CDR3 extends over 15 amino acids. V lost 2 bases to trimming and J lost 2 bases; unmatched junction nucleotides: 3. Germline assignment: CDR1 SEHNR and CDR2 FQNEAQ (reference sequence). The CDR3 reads CASSLRTGITDTQYF. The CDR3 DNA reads TGTGCCAGCAGCTTACGGACAGGGATCACAGATACGCAGTATTTT. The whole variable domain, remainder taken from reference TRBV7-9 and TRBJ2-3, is DTGVSQNPRHKITKRGQNVTFRCDPISEHNRLYWYRQTLGQGPEFLTYFQNEAQLEKSRLLSDRFSAERPKGSFSTLEIQRTEQGDSAMYLCASSLRTGITDTQYFGPGTRLTVL.

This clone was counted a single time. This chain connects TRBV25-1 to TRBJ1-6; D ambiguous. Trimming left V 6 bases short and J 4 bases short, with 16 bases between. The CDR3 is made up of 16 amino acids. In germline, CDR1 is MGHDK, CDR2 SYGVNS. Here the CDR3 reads CASSQTAISYNSPLHF. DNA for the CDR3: TGTGCCAGCAGCCAAACGGCTATATCGTATAATTCACCCCTCCACTTT.

CDR3 amino acids: CSGTSNYNEQFF. CDR3 bases: TGTTCGGGGACTAGCAACTACAATGAGCAGTTCTTC. The chain has TRBV7-9 and TRBJ2-1; 9 positions agree with TRBD2. The germline gives CDR1 SEHNR, CDR2 FQNEAQ (reference sequence). The CDR3 contains 12 residues.

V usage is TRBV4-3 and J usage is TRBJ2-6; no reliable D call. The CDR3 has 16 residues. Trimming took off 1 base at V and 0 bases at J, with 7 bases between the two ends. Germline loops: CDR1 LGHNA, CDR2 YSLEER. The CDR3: CASSQVSGSGANVLTF. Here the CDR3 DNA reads TGCGCCAGCAGCCAAGTCTCTGGCTCTGGGGCCAACGTCCTGACTTTC.

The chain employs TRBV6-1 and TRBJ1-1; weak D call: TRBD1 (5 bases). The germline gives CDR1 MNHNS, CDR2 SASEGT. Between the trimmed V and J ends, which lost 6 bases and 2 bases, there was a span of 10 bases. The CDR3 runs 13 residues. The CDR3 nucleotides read TGTGCCAGCAGGAGACAGCAAAACACTGAAGCTTTCTTT. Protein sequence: CASRRQQNTEAFF.

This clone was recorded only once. CDR3 DNA sequence: TGTGCCAGCAGCCTTTATAATTCACCCCTCCACTTT. It codes for CASSLYNSPLHF. The rearrangement joins TRBV7-8 to TRBJ1-6; D gene uncertain. Germline CDR1 is SGHVS and CDR2 is FQNEAQ. V was clipped by 5 bases and J by 4 bases, with 3 bases between them. The CDR3 runs 12 residues.

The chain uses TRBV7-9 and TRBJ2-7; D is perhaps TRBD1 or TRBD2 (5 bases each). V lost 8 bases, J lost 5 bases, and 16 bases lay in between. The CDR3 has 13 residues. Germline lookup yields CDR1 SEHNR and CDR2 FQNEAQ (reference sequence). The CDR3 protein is CASGKSGTHEQYV. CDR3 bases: TGTGCCAGCGGTAAATCAGGGACCCACGAGCAGTACGTC.

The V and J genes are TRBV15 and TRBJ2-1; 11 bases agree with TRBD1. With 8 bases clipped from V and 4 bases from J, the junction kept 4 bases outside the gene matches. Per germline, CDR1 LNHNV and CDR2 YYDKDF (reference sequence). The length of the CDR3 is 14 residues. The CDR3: CATGQGAKYNEQFF. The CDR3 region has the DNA TGTGCCACCGGACAGGGGGCAAAATACAATGAGCAGTTCTTC.

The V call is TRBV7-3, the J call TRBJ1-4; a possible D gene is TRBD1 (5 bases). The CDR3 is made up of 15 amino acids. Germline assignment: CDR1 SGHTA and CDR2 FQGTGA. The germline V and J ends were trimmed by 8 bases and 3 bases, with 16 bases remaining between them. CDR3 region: CASHSLGLPNEKLFF. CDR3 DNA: TGTGCCAGCCATTCCTTGGGGCTCCCTAATGAAAAACTGTTTTTT.

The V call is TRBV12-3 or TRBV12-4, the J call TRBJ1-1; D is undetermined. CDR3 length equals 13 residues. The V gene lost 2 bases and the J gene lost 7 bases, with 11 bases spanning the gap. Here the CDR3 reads CASSLSYRDEAFF. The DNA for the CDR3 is TGTGCCAGCAGTTTATCGTACAGAGATGAAGCTTTCTTT.

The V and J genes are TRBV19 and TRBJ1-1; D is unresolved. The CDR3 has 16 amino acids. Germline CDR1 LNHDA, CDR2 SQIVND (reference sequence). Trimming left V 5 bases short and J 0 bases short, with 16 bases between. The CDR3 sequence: CASSLSWGPMNTEAFF. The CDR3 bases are TGTGCCAGTAGTCTTAGTTGGGGTCCTATGAACACTGAAGCTTTCTTT. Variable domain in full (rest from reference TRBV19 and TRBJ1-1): DGGITQSPKYLFRKEGQNVTLSCEQNLNHDAMYWYRQDPGQGLRLIYYSQIVNDFQKGDIAEGYSVSREKKESFPLTVTSAQKNPTAFYLCASSLSWGPMNTEAFFGQGTRLTVV.

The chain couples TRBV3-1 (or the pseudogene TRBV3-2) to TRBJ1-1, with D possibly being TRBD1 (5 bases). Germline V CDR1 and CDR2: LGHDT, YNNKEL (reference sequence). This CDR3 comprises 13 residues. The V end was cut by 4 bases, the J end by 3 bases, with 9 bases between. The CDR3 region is CASSPPRDTEAFF. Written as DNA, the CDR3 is TGTGCCAGCAGCCCTCCCAGGGACACTGAAGCTTTCTTT.

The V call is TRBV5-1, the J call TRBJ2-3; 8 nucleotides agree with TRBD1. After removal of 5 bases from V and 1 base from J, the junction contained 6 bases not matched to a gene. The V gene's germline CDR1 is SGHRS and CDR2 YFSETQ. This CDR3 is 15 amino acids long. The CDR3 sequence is CASRQGASGTDTQYF. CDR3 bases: TGCGCCAGCAGGCAGGGGGCTTCAGGCACAGATACGCAGTATTTT.

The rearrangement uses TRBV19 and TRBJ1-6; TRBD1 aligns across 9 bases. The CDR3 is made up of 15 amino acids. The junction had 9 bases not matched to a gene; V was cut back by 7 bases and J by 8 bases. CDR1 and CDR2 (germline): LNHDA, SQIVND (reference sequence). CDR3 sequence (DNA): TGTGCCAGTACACTCGGGGACAGGGATTATTCACCCCTCCACTTT. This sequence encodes CASTLGDRDYSPLHF.

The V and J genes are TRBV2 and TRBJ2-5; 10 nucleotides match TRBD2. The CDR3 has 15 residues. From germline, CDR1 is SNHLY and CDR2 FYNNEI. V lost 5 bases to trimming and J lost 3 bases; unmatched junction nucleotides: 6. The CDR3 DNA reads TGTGCCAGCAGTCTAGCGGGGGTTGGGGAAGAGACCCAGTACTTC. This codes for CASSLAGVGEETQYF. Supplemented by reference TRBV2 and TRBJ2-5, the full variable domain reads EPEVTQTPSHQVTQMGQEVILRCVPISNHLYFYWYRQILGQKVEFLVSFYNNEISEKSEIFDDQFSVERPDGSNFTLKIRSTKLEDSAMYFCASSLAGVGEETQYFGPGTRLLVL.

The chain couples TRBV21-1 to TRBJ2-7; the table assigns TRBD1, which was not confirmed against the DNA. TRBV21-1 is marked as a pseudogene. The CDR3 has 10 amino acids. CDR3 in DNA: TGTGCTAGCATCAGGGGCGAGCAGTACTTC. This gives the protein CASIRGEQYF.

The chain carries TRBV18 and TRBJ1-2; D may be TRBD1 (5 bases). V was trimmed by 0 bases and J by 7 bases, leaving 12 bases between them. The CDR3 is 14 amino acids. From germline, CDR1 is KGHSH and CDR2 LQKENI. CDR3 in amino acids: CASSPPGRRGGYTF. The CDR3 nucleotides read TGTGCCAGCTCACCACCGGGACGGAGGGGTGGCTACACCTTC.

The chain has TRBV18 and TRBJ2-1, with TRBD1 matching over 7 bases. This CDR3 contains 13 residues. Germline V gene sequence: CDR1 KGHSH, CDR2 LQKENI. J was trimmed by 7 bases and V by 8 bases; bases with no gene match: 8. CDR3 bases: TGTGCCAGCGGCGAACAGGGGATGAATGAGCAGTTCTTC. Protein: CASGEQGMNEQFF.